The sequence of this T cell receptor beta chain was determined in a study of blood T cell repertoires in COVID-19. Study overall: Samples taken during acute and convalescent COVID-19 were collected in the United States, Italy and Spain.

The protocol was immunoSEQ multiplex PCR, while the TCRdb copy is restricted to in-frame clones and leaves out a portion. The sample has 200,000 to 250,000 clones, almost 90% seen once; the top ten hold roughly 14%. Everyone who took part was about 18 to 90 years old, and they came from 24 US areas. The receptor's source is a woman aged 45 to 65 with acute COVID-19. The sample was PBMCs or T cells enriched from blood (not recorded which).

The CDR3 sequence is CASSQGRTEAFF. DNA for the CDR3: TGCGCCAGCAGCCAAGGGAGGACTGAAGCTTTCTTT. This chain connects TRBV4-1 to TRBJ1-1; D gene unclear. The length of the CDR3 is 12 residues. Trimming removed 1 base at V and 5 bases at J, with 5 bases between. CDR1 and CDR2 (germline): MGHRA, YSYEKL.